The present T cell receptor beta chain was sequenced within a study of radiation and T cells in renal cell carcinoma. The CDR3 is made up of 13 amino acids. The V gene lost 7 bases and the J gene lost 2 bases, with 12 bases spanning the gap. Per germline, CDR1 SNHLY and CDR2 FYNNEI. The table lists this clone with a count of one. Time point of the sample: blood 2 weeks post-SBRT. Treatment defined: 15 Gy SBRT to primary tumor, nephrectomy 4 weeks later. This table comes from immunoSEQ multiplex PCR, and its TCRdb copy is limited to in-frame clones, with some not included. The sample yields about 120,000 clones, approximately 75% seen once.

The sample consisted of blood, taken from a patient whose treatment included radiotherapy and nephrectomy. This receptor was obtained from a woman aged 55 to 70 with renal cell carcinoma. This chain uses TRBV2 with TRBJ2-7, with D possibly matching TRBD1 (6 bases). DNA for the CDR3: TGTGCCAGCAATGGACAGTCCGCCTACGAGCAGTACTTC. Translating it yields CASNGQSAYEQYF. The whole variable domain, filled in from reference TRBV2 and TRBJ2-7, reads EPEVTQTPSHQVTQMGQEVILRCVPISNHLYFYWYRQILGQKVEFLVSFYNNEISEKSEIFDDQFSVERPDGSNFTLKIRSTKLEDSAMYFCASNGQSAYEQYFGPGTRLTVT.